This T cell receptor beta chain stems from a study of T cell repertoires in cytomegalovirus infection (dated by TCRdb to the late 2010s). Background on the whole study: Alongside well-studied HLA-B-restricted epitopes, the peptide stimulations were aimed at recently identified HLA-C-restricted CMV epitopes, whose presentation resists viral immunomodulation. Donor HLA type was relevant to the analysis, as public TCR beta signatures indicated carriage of CMV infection together with the matching HLA type.

Study-wide findings and limitations: The ex vivo response was dominated by HLA-C-restricted CMV-specific TCR beta clonotypes, which also provided the single most frequent clonotype in two of eight donors. In both this cohort and an independent cohort of 352 donors, the cumulative frequency of public TCR beta family members distinguished carriers of CMV infection plus the relevant HLA type.

The sample holds many counts of this clonotype. Its antigen target is currently unknown. One base away there is no much larger clone; base qualities are not given. The sample's treatment or condition, from its label and the paper: in vitro stimulation with specific CMV peptide epitopes to enrich CMV-specific T cells. The germline V gene provides CDR1 SGHTA and CDR2 FQGNSA. V loses 1 base, J loses 3 bases, and the germline ends lie 7 bases apart. The CDR3 runs 14 residues from the cysteine to the phenylalanine. The only DNA kept is the CDR3, 42 bases in frame from the first base. Sequencing was performed on an Illumina HiSeq 1500. The public reads were run again by TCRdb, first through fastp at Q25 and then through MiXCR, and only productive beta chains were kept. Merged by CDR3 protein, the rows form single entries marked with the most common genes and DNA. This sample lists 570,000 or so distinct CDR3 sequences; under 45% were detected once. The leading ten clones occupy 48% of the sample.

The sequenced sample was cultured PBMCs, obtained from culture after CMV antigen stimulation. This sequence originates from a human donor in good health (CMV status not recorded). Some clones in this sample may be carry-over from other donors' samples. The chain is encoded by TRBV7-2 joined to TRBJ1-3; a tentative D call is TRBD1 (5 bases match). The CDR3 region has the sequence CASSLGGVGNTIYF. The sequence in DNA is TGTGCCAGCAGCTTAGGAGGGGTTGGAAACACCATATATTTT.